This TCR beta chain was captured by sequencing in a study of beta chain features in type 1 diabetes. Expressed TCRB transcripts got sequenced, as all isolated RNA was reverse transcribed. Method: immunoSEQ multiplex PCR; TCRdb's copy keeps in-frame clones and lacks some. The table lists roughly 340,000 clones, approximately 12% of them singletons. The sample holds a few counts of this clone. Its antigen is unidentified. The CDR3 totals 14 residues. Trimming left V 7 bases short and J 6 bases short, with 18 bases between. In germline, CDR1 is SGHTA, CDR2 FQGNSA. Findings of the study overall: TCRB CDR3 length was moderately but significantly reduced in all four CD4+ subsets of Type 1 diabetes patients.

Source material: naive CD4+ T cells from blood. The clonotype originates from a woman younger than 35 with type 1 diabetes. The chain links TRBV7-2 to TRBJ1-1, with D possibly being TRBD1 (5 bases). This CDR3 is CASNRVRVGAEAFF. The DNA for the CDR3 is TGTGCCAGCAACAGAGTCAGGGTTGGGGCTGAAGCTTTCTTT.